Described below is a single T cell receptor beta chain sequence and its context. The multiple sclerosis controls were treatment-naive patients with relapsing-remitting disease that was stable or active. This entry belongs to a study of CD8 T cells in Susac syndrome. Reverse transcription used about 0.45 to 1 ug RNA and random hexamers. TCRdb reanalysed the immunoSEQ multiplex PCR reads using MiXCR and keeps one entry per CDR3 protein. The data hold about 160,000 distinct CDR3 sequences, with approximately 94% observed a single time. After removal of 2 bases from V and 6 bases from J, the junction contained 10 bases not matched to a gene. There are 16 residues in the CDR3. Germline V gene data show CDR1 as SEHNR and CDR2 as FQNEAQ (reference sequence).

The gene calls are TRBV7-9 and TRBJ1-1; 9 nucleotides agree with TRBD1. The TCR sequence derives from a human donor with multiple sclerosis. Material for sequencing was CD4+ T cells from PBMCs. CDR3 nucleotides: TGTGCCAGCAGCTTAACGACAGGGGGGAAGGAGGCTGAAGCTTTCTTT. Its protein is CASSLTTGGKEAEAFF.